The subject of this entry is one T cell receptor beta chain. The sample carries other DNA sequences with the same CDR3. TCRdb keeps only in-frame clones here, not all; method: immunoSEQ multiplex PCR. The sample gives some 140,000 clones, 85% to 95% of which show up once; about 5.2% is in the top ten. This sample stems from a study of control samples from healthy donors and cancer patients. This clonotype originated in a man aged 35 to 55 in good health. The sequencing input was blood.

The CDR3 region has the DNA TGTGCCAGTAGCCCCCGCCTAGCGGGGGCTCACAATGAGCAGTTCTTC. The encoded protein is CASSPRLAGAHNEQFF. This chain uses TRBV19 with TRBJ2-1, with 10 bases aligning to TRBD2. The length of the CDR3 is 16 residues. Per germline, CDR1 LNHDA and CDR2 SQIVND (reference sequence). Trimming took 6 bases from V and 5 from J; bases not matched to a gene: 10.